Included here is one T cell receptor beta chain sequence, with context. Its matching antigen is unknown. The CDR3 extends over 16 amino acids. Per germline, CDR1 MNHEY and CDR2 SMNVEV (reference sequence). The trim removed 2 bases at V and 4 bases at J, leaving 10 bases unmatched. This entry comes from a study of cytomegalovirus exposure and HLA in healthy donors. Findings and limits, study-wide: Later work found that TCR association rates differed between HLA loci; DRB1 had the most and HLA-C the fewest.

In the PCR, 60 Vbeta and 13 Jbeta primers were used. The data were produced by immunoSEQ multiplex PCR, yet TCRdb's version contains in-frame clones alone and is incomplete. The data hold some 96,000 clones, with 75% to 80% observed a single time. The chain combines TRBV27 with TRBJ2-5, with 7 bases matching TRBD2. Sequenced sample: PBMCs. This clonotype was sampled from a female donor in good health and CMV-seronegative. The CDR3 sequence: CASSLLAAVPSETQYF. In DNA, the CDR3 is TGTGCCAGCAGTTTACTAGCGGCAGTGCCGTCAGAGACCCAGTACTTC.